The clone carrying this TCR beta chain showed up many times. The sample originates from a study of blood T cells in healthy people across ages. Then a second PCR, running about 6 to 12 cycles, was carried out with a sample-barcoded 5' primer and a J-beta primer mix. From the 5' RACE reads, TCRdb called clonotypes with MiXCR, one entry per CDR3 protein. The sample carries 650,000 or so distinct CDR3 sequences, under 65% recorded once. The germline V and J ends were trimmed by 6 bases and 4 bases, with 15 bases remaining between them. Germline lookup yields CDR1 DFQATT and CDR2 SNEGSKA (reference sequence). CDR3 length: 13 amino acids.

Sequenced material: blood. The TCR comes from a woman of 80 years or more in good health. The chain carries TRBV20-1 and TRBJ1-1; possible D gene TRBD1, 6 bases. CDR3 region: CSARKRGGTEAFF. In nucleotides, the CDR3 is TGCAGTGCCCGGAAGAGGGGGGGCACTGAAGCTTTCTTT.